These T cell receptor beta chains were read from a single sample in a study of blood T cell repertoires in COVID-19. Sequenced by immunoSEQ multiplex PCR; TCRdb stores in-frame clones only, minus some. The repertoire consists of tens of thousands of clones, with 70% to 90% occurring once and the leading ten covering 4.5% to 5.5%. Sequenced input: peripheral blood. Receptors originate from a woman older than 75 with active COVID-19. Both conserved end residues are part of each CDR3. Each record gives: J gene, D gene, clone size, V gene, CDR3 protein, CDR3 DNA. D genes are given only for firm matches. Clone size, where shown, is once, few, many, or a class for clones that have expanded.

>TRBJ1-6|-|-|TRBV28
CASSSRLRNSPLHF
TGTGCCAGCAGTTCCCGGTTACGGAATTCACCCCTCCACTTT
>TRBJ2-5|-|once|TRBV5-1
CASSLWTDQETQYF
TGCGCCAGCAGCCTATGGACAGACCAAGAGACCCAGTACTTC
>TRBJ2-1|TRBD2|-|TRBV5-4
CASSLGSGSFNEQFF
TGTGCCAGCAGCTTGGGGAGCGGGAGCTTTAATGAGCAGTTCTTC
>TRBJ2-7|TRBD1|-|TRBV27
CASSFDRDYEQYF
TGTGCCAGCAGTTTCGACAGGGACTACGAGCAGTACTTC
>TRBJ2-1|TRBD1|-|TRBV9
CASSPWTGDYNEQFF
TGTGCCAGCAGCCCTTGGACAGGGGACTACAATGAGCAGTTCTTC
>TRBJ1-5|-|-|TRBV30
CAWSPNSNQPQHF
TGTGCCTGGAGTCCTAATAGCAATCAGCCCCAGCATTTT
>TRBJ1-3|-|-|TRBV12-3/TRBV12-4
CASSLAAGNTIYF
TGTGCCAGCAGTTTGGCGGCTGGAAACACCATATATTTT
>TRBJ1-2|-|few|TRBV5-5
CASSLVTAYGYTF
TGTGCCAGCAGCTTGGTAACAGCCTATGGCTACACCTTC
>TRBJ2-5|TRBD1|-|TRBV7-9
CASSARDRWGETQYF
TGTGCCAGCAGCGCAAGGGACAGGTGGGGAGAGACCCAGTACTTC
>TRBJ2-3|TRBD2|-|TRBV5-4
CASSTRTSGRITDTQYF
TGTGCCAGCAGCACCAGGACTAGCGGGAGGATTACAGATACGCAGTATTTT
>TRBJ2-3|TRBD2|few|TRBV6-6
CASSYPTSASTDTQYF
TGTGCCAGCAGTTACCCGACTAGCGCCAGCACAGATACGCAGTATTTT
>TRBJ2-1|-|-|TRBV11-3
CASSLGRGGEQFF
TGTGCCAGCAGCCTGGGGCGCGGGGGCGAGCAGTTCTTC
>TRBJ2-3|-|-|TRBV4-2
CASSQDLLTDTQYF
TGTGCCAGCAGCCAAGATCTCCTTACAGATACGCAGTATTTT
>TRBJ2-1|TRBD1|-|TRBV3-1/TRBV3-2
CASSLWDSEQFF
TGTGCCAGCAGCCTTTGGGACAGTGAGCAGTTCTTC
>TRBJ1-2|-|once|TRBV3-1/TRBV3-2
CASSPAAGPYGYTF
TGTGCCAGCAGCCCGGCGGCGGGGCCCTATGGCTACACCTTC
>TRBJ2-1|TRBD2|-|TRBV7-2
CASSLGTSGGPLEQFF
TGTGCCAGCAGCTTGGGGACTTCGGGAGGGCCCCTTGAGCAGTTCTTC
>TRBJ2-7|-|-|TRBV9
CASSVADGQQYF
TGTGCCAGCAGCGTAGCCGATGGGCAGCAGTACTTC
>TRBJ2-5|-|-|TRBV18
CASSPFLQQETQYF
TGTGCCAGCTCACCATTTTTACAACAAGAGACCCAGTACTTC
>TRBJ1-1|-|-|TRBV29-1
CSVVVQVRTEAFF
TGCAGCGTTGTCGTGCAGGTCCGGACTGAAGCTTTCTTT
>TRBJ2-1|TRBD1|-|TRBV5-1
CASRRQQGVENEQFF
TGCGCCAGCAGAAGACAACAGGGGGTAGAAAATGAGCAGTTCTTC
>TRBJ2-3|-|-|TRBV14
CASSRVAVSTDTQYF
TGTGCCAGCAGCCGGGTAGCGGTAAGCACAGATACGCAGTATTTT
>TRBJ2-1|-|-|TRBV21-1
CASSARQGRHNEQFF
TGTGCCAGCAGCGCACGACAGGGGAGGCACAATGAGCAGTTCTTC
>TRBJ2-2|-|-|TRBV7-3
CASSPYKGHYTGELFF
TGTGCCAGCAGCCCTTATAAGGGACACTACACCGGGGAGCTGTTTTTT
>TRBJ2-7|TRBD1|once|TRBV28
CASSSRQGTYEQYF
TGTGCCAGCAGCAGCCGACAGGGAACCTACGAGCAGTACTTC
>TRBJ2-3|-|-|TRBV7-8
CASSLDSNRDTQYF
TGTGCCAGCAGCTTAGACAGTAACAGAGATACGCAGTATTTT
>TRBJ2-5|TRBD1|-|TRBV5-7
CASSPGTGEETQYF
TGTGCCAGCAGCCCAGGGACAGGGGAAGAGACCCAGTACTTC
>TRBJ1-4|TRBD1|-|TRBV7-2
CASSLSYRGHEEKLFF
TGTGCCAGCAGCTTATCCTACAGGGGGCATGAGGAAAAACTGTTTTTT
>TRBJ1-1|-|-|TRBV3-1/TRBV3-2
CASSLHWAGSLGAEAFF
TGTGCCAGCAGCCTCCATTGGGCCGGCAGTCTCGGCGCTGAAGCTTTCTTT
>TRBJ1-5|-|-|TRBV28
CASSLGGLYSNQPQHF
TGTGCCAGCAGTTTAGGGGGACTTTATAGCAATCAGCCCCAGCATTTT
>TRBJ1-2|TRBD1|-|TRBV27
CASSRQGTYGYTF
TGTGCCAGCAGCCGACAGGGCACGTATGGCTACACCTTC
>TRBJ1-1|-|-|TRBV4-1
CASSPRREMNTEAFF
TGCGCCAGCAGCCCGCGAAGAGAAATGAACACTGAAGCTTTCTTT
>TRBJ2-5|TRBD2|-|TRBV19
CASSTLQGTKETQYF
TGTGCCAGTAGTACCCTCCAAGGGACTAAAGAGACCCAGTACTTC
>TRBJ1-6|-|-|TRBV20-1
CSARSDSPLHF
TGCAGTGCTAGGTCAGATTCACCCCTCCACTTT
>TRBJ2-5|TRBD1|once|TRBV7-3
CASRRTGEETQYF
TGTGCCAGCAGGAGGACAGGAGAAGAGACCCAGTACTTC
>TRBJ2-7|TRBD2|-|TRBV28
CASTLGGLAGVVEQYF
TGTGCCAGCACCCTAGGGGGTTTAGCGGGAGTGGTCGAGCAGTACTTC
>TRBJ2-3|-|-|TRBV6-2/TRBV6-3
CASSSGSTDTQYF
TGTGCCAGCAGTAGCGGGAGCACAGATACGCAGTATTTT
>TRBJ2-2|-|-|TRBV7-3
CASSASGARSLDTGELFF
TGTGCCAGCAGCGCGTCGGGAGCGCGGAGCTTGGACACCGGGGAGCTGTTTTTT
>TRBJ1-2|-|-|TRBV11-2
CASSLAGGARGYTF
TGTGCCAGCAGCTTAGCGGGGGGCGCGCGGGGCTACACCTTC
>TRBJ2-3|-|-|TRBV27
CASSSRPRDGTDTQYF
TGTGCCAGCAGTTCGAGGCCCAGGGATGGCACAGATACGCAGTATTTT
>TRBJ2-4|TRBD2|-|TRBV11-2
CASSFLAGEGNIQYF
TGTGCCAGCAGCTTCCTAGCGGGAGAGGGGAACATTCAGTACTTC
>TRBJ2-3|TRBD1|-|TRBV10-3
CATRTGYTSTDTQYF
TGTGCCACCAGGACAGGTTATACTAGCACAGATACGCAGTATTTT
>TRBJ2-2|-|-|TRBV15
CATSSYTGYTGELFF
TGTGCCACCAGCAGTTATACAGGGTACACCGGGGAGCTGTTTTTT
>TRBJ2-1|TRBD2|-|TRBV19
CASSIEGAGGTYNEQFF
TGTGCCAGTAGTATAGAGGGAGCGGGAGGCACCTACAATGAGCAGTTCTTC
>TRBJ2-2|-|few|TRBV7-3
CASSFGSYGGTGELFF
TGTGCCAGCAGCTTCGGCAGCTACGGGGGTACCGGGGAGCTGTTTTTT
>TRBJ2-6|TRBD1|-|TRBV28
CASTPNRGVSGANVLTF
TGTGCCAGCACCCCGAACAGGGGGGTATCTGGGGCCAACGTCCTGACTTTC
>TRBJ1-2|-|-|TRBV6-1
CASSEARWQGGGYTF
TGTGCCAGCAGTGAAGCGCGGTGGCAGGGAGGGGGCTACACCTTC
>TRBJ1-2|TRBD1|-|TRBV25-1
CASSEYEGAGGYTF
TGTGCCAGCAGTGAATACGAGGGGGCCGGTGGCTACACCTTC
>TRBJ1-1|-|-|TRBV4-2
CASSQGGQMGFF
TGTGCCAGCAGCCAAGGAGGCCAAATGGGTTTCTTT
>TRBJ1-1|TRBD1|-|TRBV10-1
CARTGNLNTEAFF
TGCGCCAGGACAGGGAACCTGAACACTGAAGCTTTCTTT
>TRBJ2-7|TRBD1|-|TRBV3-1/TRBV3-2
CASSSLPTGTTYEQYF
TGTGCCAGCAGCTCATTACCGACAGGGACCACCTACGAGCAGTACTTC
>TRBJ2-3|-|-|TRBV29-1
CSVEPREPSTDTQYF
TGCAGCGTTGAACCCCGGGAACCTAGCACAGATACGCAGTATTTT
>TRBJ2-7|-|-|TRBV3-1/TRBV3-2
CASSQDGRDALSYEQYF
TGTGCCAGCAGCCAAGATGGGCGGGACGCCCTCTCCTACGAGCAGTACTTC
>TRBJ2-4|-|-|TRBV7-2
CASSLAGGGDIQYF
TGTGCCAGCAGCTTAGCGGGAGGGGGGGACATTCAGTACTTC
>TRBJ2-2|-|-|TRBV7-2
CASSWGTGAPGELFF
TGTGCCAGCAGCTGGGGGACTGGGGCTCCCGGGGAGCTGTTTTTT
>TRBJ1-5|-|-|TRBV6-1
CASSEALGQGHQPQHF
TGTGCCAGCAGTGAAGCGCTTGGGCAGGGGCATCAGCCCCAGCATTTT
>TRBJ1-2|TRBD1|-|TRBV29-1
CSYGQGQRANYGYTF
TGCAGCTACGGACAGGGGCAGAGGGCTAACTATGGCTACACCTTC
>TRBJ1-5|-|-|TRBV28
CASSPTDSYSNQPQHF
TGTGCCAGCAGTCCCACGGACAGTTATAGCAATCAGCCCCAGCATTTT
>TRBJ2-3|-|-|TRBV18
CASSPDISTDTQYF
TGTGCCAGCTCGCCCGACATTAGCACAGATACGCAGTATTTT
>TRBJ2-3|TRBD1|once|TRBV29-1
CSVGLQGVADTQYF
TGCAGCGTTGGACTACAGGGGGTCGCAGATACGCAGTATTTT
>TRBJ2-7|TRBD1|-|TRBV24-1
CATSDPGQTYEQYF
TGTGCCACCAGTGATCCGGGACAGACCTACGAGCAGTACTTC